Sequencing of this T cell receptor (beta chain) was carried out in a study of blood T cell repertoires in COVID-19. Turning to the study itself: PBMCs, B-cell-depleted T cells, or T cells provided the cDNA or gDNA that made up the material.

The CDR3 length is 14 residues. The germline V gene has CDR1 LGHDT and CDR2 YNNKEL (reference sequence). The V end lost 1 base, the J end lost 2 bases, and 8 bases lay between the germline ends. In the original processing: It was from reference gene primer amplification that nucleated cell counts were estimated. Sequenced by immunoSEQ multiplex PCR; TCRdb stores in-frame clones only, minus some. That table is the source of V, J and clone size, and D and trimming were worked out from the DNA. The data hold 200,000 to 250,000 clones, with roughly 84% observed a single time. The chain couples TRBV3-1 (or the pseudogene TRBV3-2) to TRBJ1-1, with TRBD1 as a possible D gene (5 bases). The sequencing sample was made of peripheral blood. The TCR comes from a human donor in a cohort sampled during active COVID-19. The DNA of the CDR3 is TGTGCCAGCAGCCAAGGGACACTTAACACTGAAGCTTTCTTT. It translates to CASSQGTLNTEAFF.